This entry features one TCR beta chain sequence. Its antigen is as yet unknown. The CDR3 end lies 3 residues beyond the end of the read and is filled in from the germline J gene. These data come from a study of T cells in women clearing cervical HPV infection. Overall study: Case blood drawn at lesion detection; control blood after infection cleared.

Germline V gene sequence: CDR1 ENHRY, CDR2 SYGVKD. The CDR3 length is 14 residues. Trimming cost V 6 bases and J 3 bases; bases outside gene matches: 3. Study-level points and caveats: Repertoire richness, not evenness, was significantly elevated in CIN3+ cases versus controls.

The data were produced by immunoSEQ multiplex PCR, yet TCRdb's version contains in-frame clones alone and is incomplete. This sample's table has roughly 30,000 clones. The receptor was derived from a woman between 18 and 69 years old with a cervical HPV16 infection that either progressed to CIN3+ or cleared (not recorded which). V and J are TRBV10-3 and TRBJ2-7; TRBD2 agrees at 12 bases. Source material: blood buffy coat. The sequenced part of the CDR3 DNA is TGTGCCATCAGGTCGACTAGCGGGAGCTACGAG. It specifies CAIRSTSGSYE. The full CDR3 sequence reads CAIRSTSGSYEQYF.